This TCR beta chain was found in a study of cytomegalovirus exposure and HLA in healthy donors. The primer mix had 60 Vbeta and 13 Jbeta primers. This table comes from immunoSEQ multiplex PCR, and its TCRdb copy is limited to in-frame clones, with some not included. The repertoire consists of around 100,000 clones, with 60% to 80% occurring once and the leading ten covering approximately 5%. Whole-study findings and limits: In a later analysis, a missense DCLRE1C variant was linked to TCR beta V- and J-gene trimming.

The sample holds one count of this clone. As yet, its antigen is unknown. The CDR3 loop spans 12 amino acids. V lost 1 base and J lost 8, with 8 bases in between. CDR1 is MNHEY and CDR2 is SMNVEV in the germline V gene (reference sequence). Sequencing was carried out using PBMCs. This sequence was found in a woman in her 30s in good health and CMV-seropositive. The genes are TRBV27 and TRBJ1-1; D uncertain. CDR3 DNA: TGTGCCAGCAGTTTATTTGGAGAGGAAGCTTTCTTT. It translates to CASSLFGEEAFF.